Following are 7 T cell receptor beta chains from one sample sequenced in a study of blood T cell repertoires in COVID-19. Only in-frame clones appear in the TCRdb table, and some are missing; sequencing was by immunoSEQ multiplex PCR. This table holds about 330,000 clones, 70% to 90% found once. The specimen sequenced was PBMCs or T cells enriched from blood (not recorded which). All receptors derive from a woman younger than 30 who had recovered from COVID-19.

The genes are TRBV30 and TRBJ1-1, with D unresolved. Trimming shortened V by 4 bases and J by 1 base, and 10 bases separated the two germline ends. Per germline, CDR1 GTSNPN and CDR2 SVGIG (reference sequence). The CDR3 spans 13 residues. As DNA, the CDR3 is TGTGCCTGGACCCGTTTGAGGAACACTGAAGCTTTCTTT. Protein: CAWTRLRNTEAFF.

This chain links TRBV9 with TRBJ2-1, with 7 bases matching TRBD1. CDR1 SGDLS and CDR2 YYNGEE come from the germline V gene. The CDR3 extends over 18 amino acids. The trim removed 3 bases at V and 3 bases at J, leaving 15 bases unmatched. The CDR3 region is CASSGPRDRVIGYNEQFF. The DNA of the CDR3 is TGTGCCAGCAGCGGACCCAGAGACAGGGTAATAGGCTACAATGAGCAGTTCTTC.

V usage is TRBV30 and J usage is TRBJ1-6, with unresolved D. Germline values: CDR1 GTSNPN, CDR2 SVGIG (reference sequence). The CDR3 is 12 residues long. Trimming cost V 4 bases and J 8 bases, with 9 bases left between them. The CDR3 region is CAWTSGYSPLHF. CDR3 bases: TGTGCCTGGACATCCGGTTATTCACCCCTCCACTTT.

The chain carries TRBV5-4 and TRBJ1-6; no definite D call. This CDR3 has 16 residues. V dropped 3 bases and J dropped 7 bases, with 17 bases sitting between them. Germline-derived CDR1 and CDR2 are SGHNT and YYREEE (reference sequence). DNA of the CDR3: TGTGCCAGCAGCTCCCAAGCGGGGTTTCGGAATTCACCCCTCCACTTT. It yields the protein CASSSQAGFRNSPLHF.

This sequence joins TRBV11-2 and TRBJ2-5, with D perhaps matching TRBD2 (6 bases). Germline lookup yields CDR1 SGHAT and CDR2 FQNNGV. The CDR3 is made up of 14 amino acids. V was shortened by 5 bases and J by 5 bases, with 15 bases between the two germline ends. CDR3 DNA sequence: TGTGCCAGCAGCCGGAGGACTGGGGGGGAGACCCAGTACTTC. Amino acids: CASSRRTGGETQYF.

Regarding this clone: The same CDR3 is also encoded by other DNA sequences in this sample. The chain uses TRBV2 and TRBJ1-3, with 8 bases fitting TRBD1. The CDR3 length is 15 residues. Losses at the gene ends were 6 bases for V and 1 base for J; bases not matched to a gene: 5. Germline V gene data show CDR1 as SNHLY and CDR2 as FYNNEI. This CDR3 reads CASRLTGGSGNTIYF. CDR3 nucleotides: TGTGCCAGCAGACTAACAGGGGGTTCTGGAAACACCATATATTTT.

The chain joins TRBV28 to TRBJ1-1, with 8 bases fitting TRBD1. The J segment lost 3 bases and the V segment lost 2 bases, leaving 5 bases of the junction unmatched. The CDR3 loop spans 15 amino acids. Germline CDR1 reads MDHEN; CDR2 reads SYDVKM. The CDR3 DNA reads TGTGCCAGCAGTTTAGATCAGGGGGCCTACACTGAAGCTTTCTTT. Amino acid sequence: CASSLDQGAYTEAFF.